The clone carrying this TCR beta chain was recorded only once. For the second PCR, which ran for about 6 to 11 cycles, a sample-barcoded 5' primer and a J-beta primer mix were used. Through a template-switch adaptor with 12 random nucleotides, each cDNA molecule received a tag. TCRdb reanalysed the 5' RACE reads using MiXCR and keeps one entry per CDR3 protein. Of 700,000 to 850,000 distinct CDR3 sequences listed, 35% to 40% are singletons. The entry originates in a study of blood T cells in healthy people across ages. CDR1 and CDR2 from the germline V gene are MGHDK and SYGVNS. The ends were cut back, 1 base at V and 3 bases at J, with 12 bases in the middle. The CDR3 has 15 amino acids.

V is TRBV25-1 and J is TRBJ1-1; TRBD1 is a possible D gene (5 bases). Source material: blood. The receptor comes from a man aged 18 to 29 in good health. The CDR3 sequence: CASSELVGGHTEAFF. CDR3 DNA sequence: TGTGCCAGCAGTGAATTGGTCGGGGGACACACTGAAGCTTTCTTT.